One sample yielded the 2 T cell receptor beta chains listed below, sequenced in a study of memory CD4+ T cells and cytomegalovirus serostatus. Libraries were prepared by immunoSEQ multiplex PCR; TCRdb keeps only in-frame clonotypes and omits some of them. The data hold roughly 60,000 clones, with about 81% observed a single time. The sort gate was single viable CD3+CD4+CD8-CD45RO+ cells for memory CD4+ T cells. Source material: memory CD4+ T cells from blood. The source is an adult in good health and CMV-seronegative.

This chain joins TRBV5-4 and TRBJ2-7; TRBD1 is a possible D gene (5 bases). There are 13 residues in the CDR3. Germline lookup yields CDR1 SGHNT and CDR2 YYREEE (reference sequence). The V end was cut by 4 bases, the J end by 3 bases, with 11 bases between. The CDR3 sequence: CASSVTGFYEQYF. The CDR3 DNA follows: TGTGCCAGCAGCGTTACAGGATTCTACGAGCAGTACTTC.

This clone was counted once. The V gene is TRBV10-3, the J gene TRBJ1-5; D call uncertain. The CDR3 loop spans 13 amino acids. The germline CDR1 and CDR2 sequences are ENHRY and SYGVKD. Trimming took 8 bases from V and 4 from J, leaving 12 bases between them. CDR3 protein: CAIGSNENQPQHF. The CDR3 DNA sequence: TGTGCCATCGGGTCTAATGAGAATCAGCCCCAGCATTTT.